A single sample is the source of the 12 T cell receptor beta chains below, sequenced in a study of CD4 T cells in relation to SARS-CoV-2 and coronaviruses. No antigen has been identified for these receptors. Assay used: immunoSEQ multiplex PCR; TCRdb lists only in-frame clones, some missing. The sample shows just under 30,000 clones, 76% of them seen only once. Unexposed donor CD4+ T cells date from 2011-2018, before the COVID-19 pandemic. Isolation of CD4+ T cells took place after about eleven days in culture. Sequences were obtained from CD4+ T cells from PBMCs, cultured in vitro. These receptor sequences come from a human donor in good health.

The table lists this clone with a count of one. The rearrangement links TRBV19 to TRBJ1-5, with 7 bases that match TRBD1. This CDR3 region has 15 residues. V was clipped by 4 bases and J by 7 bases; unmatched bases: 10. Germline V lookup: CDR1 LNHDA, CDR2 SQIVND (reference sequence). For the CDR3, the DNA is TGTGCCAGTAGTACCCGAACAGGGGCTTGGCAGCCCCAGCATTTT. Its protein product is CASSTRTGAWQPQHF.

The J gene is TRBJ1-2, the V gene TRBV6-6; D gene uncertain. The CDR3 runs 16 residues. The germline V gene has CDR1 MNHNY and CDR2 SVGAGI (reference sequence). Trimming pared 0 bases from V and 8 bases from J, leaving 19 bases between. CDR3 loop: CASSYSRGRTAEGYTF. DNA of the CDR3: TGTGCCAGCAGTTACTCTCGAGGTCGGACCGCAGAGGGCTACACCTTC.

In DNA form, the CDR3 reads TGTGCCAGTAGTCAGGGCAGGGGGCTTGGGGAGACCCAGTACTTC. It codes for CASSQGRGLGETQYF. The chain joins TRBV19 to TRBJ2-5; 8 bases map to TRBD1. From germline, CDR1 is LNHDA and CDR2 SQIVND (reference sequence). The CDR3 contains 15 residues. J lost 5 bases, V lost 5 bases, and 10 bases had no gene match.

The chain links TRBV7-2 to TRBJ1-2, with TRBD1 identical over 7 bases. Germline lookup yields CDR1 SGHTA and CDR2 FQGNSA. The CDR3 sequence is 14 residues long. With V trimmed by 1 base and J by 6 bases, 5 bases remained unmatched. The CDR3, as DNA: TGTGCCAGCAGCTTAGACAGGGGATCGGATGGCTACACCTTC. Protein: CASSLDRGSDGYTF.

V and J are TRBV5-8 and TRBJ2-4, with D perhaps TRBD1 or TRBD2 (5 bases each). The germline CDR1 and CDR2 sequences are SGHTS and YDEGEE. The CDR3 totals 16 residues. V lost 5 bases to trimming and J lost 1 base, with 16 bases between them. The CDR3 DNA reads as TGTGCCAGCAGGGAGCGGCAGGGCAGGGCCAAAAACATTCAGTACTTC. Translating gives CASRERQGRAKNIQYF. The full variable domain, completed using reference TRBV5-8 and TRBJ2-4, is EAGVTQSPTHLIKTRGQQATLRCSPISGHTSVYWYQQALGLGLQFLLWYDEGEERNRGNFPPRFSGRQFPNYSSELNVNALELEDSALYLCASRERQGRAKNIQYFGAGTRLSVL.

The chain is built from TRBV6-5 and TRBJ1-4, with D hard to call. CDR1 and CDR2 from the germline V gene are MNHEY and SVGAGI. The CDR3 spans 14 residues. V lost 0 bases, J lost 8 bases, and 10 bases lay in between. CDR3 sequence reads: CASSYSAGREKLFF. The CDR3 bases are TGTGCCAGCAGTTACTCGGCCGGAAGGGAAAAACTGTTTTTT.

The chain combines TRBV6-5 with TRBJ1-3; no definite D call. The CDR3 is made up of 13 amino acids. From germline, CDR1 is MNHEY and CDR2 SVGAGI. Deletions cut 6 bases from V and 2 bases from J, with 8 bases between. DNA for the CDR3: TGTGCCAGCAGGAGACAAACTGGAAACACCATATATTTT. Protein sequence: CASRRQTGNTIYF.

CDR3 loop: CASSYPSGSGRDNEQFF. The CDR3 DNA reads as TGTGCCAGCAGTTACCCCAGTGGTAGCGGGAGGGACAATGAGCAGTTCTTC. The chain is built from TRBV6-2 or TRBV6-3 and TRBJ2-1; 11 nucleotides align to TRBD2. J was trimmed by 5 bases and V by 2 bases; bases with no gene match: 8. The CDR3 consists of 17 residues. The V gene's germline CDR1 is MNHEY and CDR2 SVGEGT.

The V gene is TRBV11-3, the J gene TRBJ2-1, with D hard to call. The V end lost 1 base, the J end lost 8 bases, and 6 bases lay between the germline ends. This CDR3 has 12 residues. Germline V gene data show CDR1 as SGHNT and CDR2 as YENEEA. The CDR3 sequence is CASSLVVDEQFF. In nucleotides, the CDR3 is TGTGCCAGCAGCTTAGTAGTTGATGAGCAGTTCTTC.

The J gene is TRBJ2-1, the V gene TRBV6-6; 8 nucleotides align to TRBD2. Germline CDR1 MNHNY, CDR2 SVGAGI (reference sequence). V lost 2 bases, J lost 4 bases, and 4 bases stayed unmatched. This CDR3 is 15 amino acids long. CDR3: CASSYEKRGYNEQFF. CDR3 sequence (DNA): TGTGCCAGCAGTTACGAAAAGCGGGGGTACAATGAGCAGTTCTTC.

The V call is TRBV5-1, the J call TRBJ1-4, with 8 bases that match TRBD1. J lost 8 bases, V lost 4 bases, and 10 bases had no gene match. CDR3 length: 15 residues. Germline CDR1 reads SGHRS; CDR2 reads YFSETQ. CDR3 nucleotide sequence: TGCGCCAGCAGCGTCCCAACAGGGGGGGTCGAAAAACTGTTTTTT. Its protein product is CASSVPTGGVEKLFF.

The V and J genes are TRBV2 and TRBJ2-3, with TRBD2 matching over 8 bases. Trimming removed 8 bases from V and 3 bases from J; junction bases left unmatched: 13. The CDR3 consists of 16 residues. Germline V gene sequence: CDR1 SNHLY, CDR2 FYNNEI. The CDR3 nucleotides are TGTGCCAGCCGTCCTCCTGGGACTAGGCTGACAGATACGCAGTATTTT. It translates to CASRPPGTRLTDTQYF.